The clone carrying this T cell receptor beta chain was seen many times. Its target is unknown. The sample originates from a study of identical twins. After removal of 3 bases from V and 1 base from J, the junction contained 3 bases not matched to a gene. Germline CDR1 reads SGHAT; CDR2 reads FQNNGV. The length of the CDR3 is 15 residues. TCRdb reanalysed the 5' RACE reads using MiXCR and keeps one entry per CDR3 protein. This sample yields roughly 150,000 distinct CDR3 sequences, of which 3.5% are seen a single time; roughly 8% belongs to the top ten. Findings and limits, study-wide: Within cord blood, abundant beta clonotypes carried fewer insertions, but memory repertoires showed no such trend. Rather than following the same donors, the conclusions depended on cross-sectional statistical analysis.

The receptor was isolated from a man aged 18-30 years in good health. The chain employs TRBV11-2 and TRBJ2-5; 9 bases align to TRBD2. Sequencing was performed on memory T cells sorted from blood. CDR3 protein: CASSFSGRSQETQYF. The CDR3 nucleotides read TGTGCCAGCAGCTTTAGCGGGAGATCCCAAGAGACCCAGTACTTC.